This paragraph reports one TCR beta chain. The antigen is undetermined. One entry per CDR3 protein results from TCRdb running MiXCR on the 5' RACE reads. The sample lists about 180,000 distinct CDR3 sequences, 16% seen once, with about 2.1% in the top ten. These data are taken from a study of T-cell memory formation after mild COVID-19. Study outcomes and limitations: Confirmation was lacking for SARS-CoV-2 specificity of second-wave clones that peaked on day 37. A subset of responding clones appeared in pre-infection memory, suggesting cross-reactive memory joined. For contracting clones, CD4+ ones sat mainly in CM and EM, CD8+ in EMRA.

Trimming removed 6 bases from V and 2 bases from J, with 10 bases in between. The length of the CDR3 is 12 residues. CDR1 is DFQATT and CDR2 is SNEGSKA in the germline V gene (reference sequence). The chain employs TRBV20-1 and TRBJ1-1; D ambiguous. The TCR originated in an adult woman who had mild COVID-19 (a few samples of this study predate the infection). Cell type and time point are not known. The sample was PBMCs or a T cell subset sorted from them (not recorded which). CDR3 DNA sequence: TGCAGTGCAAGCAAGGGTAACACTGAAGCTTTCTTT. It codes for CSASKGNTEAFF.